These 5 T cell receptor beta chains share one sample of origin, sequenced in a study of blood T cell repertoires in COVID-19 (dated by TCRdb to between 2020 and 2021). Libraries were constructed by the immunoSEQ multiplex PCR assay. Entries here come from immuneACCESS through TCRdb and include only in-frame sequences with V and J called. Some clones fail to appear in such tables; in the studies checked, an unresolved V gene covers under half of the shortfall, and the cause of the remainder is unknown. The sample table shows around 180,000 clones, and more than 80% are seen once. The ten largest clones represent around 6.8% of the sample. Sequenced material: peripheral blood. These receptors were obtained from a human donor in a cohort sampled during active COVID-19.

The V and J genes are TRBV2 and TRBJ2-6; 7 nucleotides agree with TRBD1. This CDR3 is built from 15 residues. CDR1 SNHLY and CDR2 FYNNEI come from the germline V gene. V dropped 9 bases and J dropped 1; count of bases not matched to a gene: 6. The CDR3 region has the DNA TGTGCCAGTTCTGACAGGGTGTCTGGGGCCAACGTCCTGACTTTC. Protein product: CASSDRVSGANVLTF.

This chain links TRBV19 with TRBJ2-6; 7 bases align to TRBD1. CDR3 size: 16 residues. Germline CDR1 is LNHDA and CDR2 is SQIVND (reference sequence). V dropped 5 bases and J dropped 0; count of bases not matched to a gene: 4. The CDR3 DNA is TGTGCCAGTAGTGGGGACAGAGACTCTGGGGCCAACGTCCTGACTTTC. As protein: CASSGDRDSGANVLTF.

V is TRBV10-2 and J is TRBJ2-7; D perhaps matches TRBD1 (6 bases). V lost 8 bases and J 1 base, leaving 15 bases between the germline ends. Germline loops: CDR1 WSHSY, CDR2 SAAADI. The CDR3 runs to 14 residues. The CDR3 sequence: CASSGQRKSYEQYF. As DNA, the CDR3 is TGCGCCAGCTCCGGACAGCGGAAGTCCTACGAGCAGTACTTC.

The chain is built from TRBV7-2 and TRBJ1-1; TRBD1 is a possible D gene (5 bases). CDR1 and CDR2 from the germline V gene are SGHTA and FQGNSA. CDR3 length: 15 residues. Between the trimmed V and J ends, which lost 5 bases and 0 bases, there was a span of 13 bases. DNA for the CDR3: TGTGCCAGCAGCCCCCCAGGGATTTTGAACACTGAAGCTTTCTTT. Protein: CASSPPGILNTEAFF.

The chain links TRBV30 to TRBJ2-7, with D hard to call. CDR1 is GTSNPN and CDR2 is SVGIG in the germline V gene (reference sequence). The CDR3 extends over 14 amino acids. V gave up 5 bases and J gave up 4 bases, with 18 bases separating them. The CDR3: CAWSQTGEPYEQYF. The CDR3, as DNA: TGTGCCTGGTCCCAAACTGGTGAACCTTACGAGCAGTACTTC.